This TCR beta chain was captured in a study of CD8+ T cells in alopecia areata. In the study overall: Tofacitinib administration to treated patients was oral, at 5 to 10 mg twice daily.

Per the germline V gene, CDR1 is MGHRA and CDR2 is YSYEKL. The V gene lost 0 bases and the J gene lost 4 bases, with 7 bases spanning the gap. CDR3 length equals 14 residues. Sequencing relied on a cDNA template that was reverse transcribed from extracted RNA. Profiling relied on immunoSEQ multiplex PCR, and the TCRdb table lists in-frame clones only, not all of them. The data show under 250,000 clones, more than 45% seen once. Isolation of CD4+ and CD8+ T cells from PBMCs was achieved by sorting. With respect to this clone: The antigen is undetermined. Other DNA sequences in the sample encode the same CDR3.

The study's findings and limits: The study found higher clonality in lesional than normal scalp, especially in alopecia totalis/universalis. Scalp sample sequencing also detects resident alphabeta T cells of normal skin.

This clonotype was sampled from a human donor with alopecia areata. The chain is built from TRBV4-1 and TRBJ1-5; D is undetermined. Here the sequenced sample was CD4+ T cells sorted from blood, taken at week 0. CDR3 loop: CASSQDSVNQPQHF. CDR3 sequence (DNA): TGCGCCAGCAGCCAAGACTCCGTGAATCAGCCCCAGCATTTT.